This T cell receptor beta chain stems from a study of control samples from healthy donors and cancer patients. The V end lost 5 bases, the J end lost 1 base, and 17 bases lay between the germline ends. Germline CDR1 SGHTA, CDR2 FQGNSA. The CDR3 runs to 16 residues. Generated by immunoSEQ multiplex PCR, the TCRdb table keeps only in-frame clones and is missing some. The data hold under 200,000 clones, with approximately 94% observed a single time. The V and J genes are TRBV7-2 and TRBJ1-1; D is undetermined. This clonotype was sampled from a middle-aged woman in good health. The material sequenced was blood. In nucleotides, the CDR3 is TGTGCCAGCAGCCCTCCCCGGCAGACCTCGAACACTGAAGCTTTCTTT. Encoded protein: CASSPPRQTSNTEAFF.